This TCR beta chain was sequenced in a study of blood T cell repertoires in COVID-19. Study as a whole: Researchers got acute and convalescent COVID-19 samples from the United States, Italy and Spain.

As processed by the authors: Researchers report that nucleated cell counts were estimated from reference gene primer amplification. Only in-frame clones appear in the TCRdb table, and some are missing; sequencing was by immunoSEQ multiplex PCR. Clone size and V and J calls were adopted from that table, with D and trimming inferred from the DNA. The sample records 130,000 to 150,000 clones, 80% to 90% being singletons. From germline, CDR1 is LNHDA and CDR2 SQIVND (reference sequence). V was clipped by 7 bases and J by 1 base, with 22 bases between them. The CDR3 totals 17 residues. A Seattle source enrolled patients during active infection and followed them longitudinally.

Sequencing input: peripheral blood. The receptor was isolated from a woman in her sixties with COVID-19, enrolled during active disease. The chain is built from TRBV19 and TRBJ1-1, with D possibly matching TRBD1 (6 bases). The CDR3 sequence is CASTRGPTGYWNTEAFF. The CDR3 DNA reads TGTGCCAGTACGAGAGGCCCTACAGGGTATTGGAACACTGAAGCTTTCTTT.